This TCR beta chain was obtained from a study of T cell responses to AZD1222 COVID-19 vaccine (dated by TCRdb to the early 2020s). A note on the overall study: TCR sequencing covered 233 trial participants: 200 to 210 given two doses of AZD1222 and 26 given two doses of MenACWY control vaccine. Trial participants were enrolled by age into 18-55, 56-69 and 70-plus year subgroups, with about 150, 27 and 61 TCR-sequenced participants respectively.

The time point tag for this specimen amounts to: about 28 days (+/-7) after the second vaccine dose. AZD1222 recipients given second doses at about 4 weeks or at about 12 weeks were pooled, since spike-specific TCR depth and breadth were not found to differ between the two schedules. Samples from vaccinated people were obtained from the UK trials COV001 and COV002, which included a single-blind randomized controlled phase 2/3 trial of AZD1222 (ChAdOx1 nCoV-19) in healthy adults. For TCRbeta chain sequencing, PBMC samples were collected from trial participants at day 0 and at day 28 after the second dose. Summary of the overall study and its limitations: In the small 56-69-year group, the increase in depth fell short of significance, most likely because of low power. Spike-specific TCR breadth and depth rose significantly after two AZD1222 doses compared with day 0 and with MenACWY recipients. Only five to seven AZD1222 recipients were SARS-CoV-2 seropositive at baseline, limiting conclusions about previously exposed vaccinees. CD4 TCRs associated with the vaccine covered the entire spike protein, and the dominant responses were in regions 160-218 and 743-854. Because no day 14 peak-response samples were available, repertoires were characterized only after the peak T cell response. Most participants were white British and females outnumbered males, and the authors suggested that clonal diversity may have been underestimated. Epitopes outside the regions mutated in the B.1.351 and B.1.1.7 variants were reportedly recognized by nearly half of the unique spike-specific TCRs.

V and J lose 1 base and 5 bases, and a span of 8 bases separates them. The CDR3 covers 14 residues, taking in both the cysteine and the phenylalanine. Left in the record is the CDR3 DNA by itself, 42 bases read in frame from the first base. CDR1 and CDR2 are drawn from the germline V gene: LGHNA, YSLEER. The CDR3 regions of human TCRbeta chains were subjected to immunosequencing. The original pipeline was this. TCRs in the repertoires were compared against a reference library of SARS-CoV-2-specific TCRs that had been generated with the MIRA antigen-specificity platform. Breadth was defined as the fraction of unique TCRs that were SARS-CoV-2-associated. Depth was defined as the fraction of total T cells that were SARS-CoV-2-associated. Each spike-specific TCR was assigned to its reactive spike region and to a CD4 or CD8 class using the MIRA data. Log10-transformed breadth and depth values were compared by one-way ANOVA with Sidak's multiple comparisons tests. Imported from immuneACCESS, the table was reduced by TCRdb to in-frame sequences with V and J called. These copies leave out some clones; in studies compared against another copy, an unresolved V gene accounts for under half, and the cause of the remainder is not known. Clonal size and the V and J genes are those of that table, whereas D and trimming came from the DNA. The sample records 55,000 to 80,000 clones, 80% to 90% of which are singletons. Roughly 27% of the sample lies in the top ten.

As to this clone: No cognate antigen has been identified for it. Base qualities are missing; no much larger clone stands one base away.

The rearranged chain carries TRBV4-3 and TRBJ1-4, with no confidently assigned D gene. The sequence came from an adult who received the AZD1222 COVID-19 vaccine. This sample comprised peripheral blood, obtained 28 days after the second AZD1222 dose. The nucleotide sequence reads TGCGCCAGCAGCCAAGTCGACCAAAATGAAAAACTGTTTTTT. Translated, this gives CASSQVDQNEKLFF.